The sequence of this T cell receptor beta chain was determined in a study of vaccination and CD4 T cells after COVID-19. Overall study context: Blood was drawn a median around 73 days post second dose, range 14 to 241.

Treatment described: approximately 9-day PBMC culture with coronavirus spike peptide pools or control peptides (ViraFEST assay). Oncomine TCR Beta short-read sequencing was applied to DNA from cultured CD4+ T cells. TCRdb independently ran MiXCR on the PCR reads; one entry per CDR3 protein. The data hold about 15,000 distinct CDR3 sequences, with nearly 80% observed a single time. A word on this clonotype: The antigen remains unidentified.

Trimming shortened V by 1 base and J by 7 bases, and 8 bases separated the two germline ends. There are 12 residues in the CDR3. The sequences come from CD4+ T cells from blood, cultured in vitro, collected after SARS-CoV-2 vaccination. The chain recombines TRBV12-3 or TRBV12-4 with TRBJ2-7; D is perhaps TRBD2 (6 bases). This sequence originates from a human donor who received a COVID-19 vaccine. The CDR3 coding sequence is TGTGCCAGCAGTTTAGGGGGGGTTGAGCAGTACTTC. Its translation is CASSLGGVEQYF.